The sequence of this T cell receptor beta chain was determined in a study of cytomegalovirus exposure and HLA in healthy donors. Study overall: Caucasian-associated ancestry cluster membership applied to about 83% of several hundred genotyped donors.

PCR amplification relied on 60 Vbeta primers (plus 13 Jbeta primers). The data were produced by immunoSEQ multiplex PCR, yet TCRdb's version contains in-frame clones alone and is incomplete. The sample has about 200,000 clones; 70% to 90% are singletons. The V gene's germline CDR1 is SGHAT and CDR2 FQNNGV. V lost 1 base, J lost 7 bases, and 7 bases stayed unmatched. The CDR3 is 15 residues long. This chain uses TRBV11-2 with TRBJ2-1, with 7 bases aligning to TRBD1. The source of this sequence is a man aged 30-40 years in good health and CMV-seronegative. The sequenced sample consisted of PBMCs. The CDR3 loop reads CASSLVIGGLNEQFF. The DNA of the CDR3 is TGTGCCAGCAGCTTAGTCATAGGGGGCTTGAATGAGCAGTTCTTC.